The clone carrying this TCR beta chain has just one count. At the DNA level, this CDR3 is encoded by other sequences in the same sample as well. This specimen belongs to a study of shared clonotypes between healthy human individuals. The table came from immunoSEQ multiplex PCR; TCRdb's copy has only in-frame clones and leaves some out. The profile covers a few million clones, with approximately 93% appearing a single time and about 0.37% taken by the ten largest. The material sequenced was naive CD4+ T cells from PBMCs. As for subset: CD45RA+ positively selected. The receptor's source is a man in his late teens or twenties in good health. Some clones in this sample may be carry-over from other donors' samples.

CDR3 DNA: TGCGCCAGCAGCTTGGGGGGAACAGGGCAAGAGACCCAGTACTTC. Its translation is CASSLGGTGQETQYF. The chain is built from TRBV5-1 and TRBJ2-5; a possible D gene is TRBD1 (6 bases). The CDR3 runs 15 residues. The germline V gene has CDR1 SGHRS and CDR2 YFSETQ. V dropped 0 bases and J dropped 2 bases, with 11 bases sitting between them.